A single sample gave rise to the 22 T cell receptor beta chains below, sequenced in a study of CD8 T cells in ankylosing spondylitis (dated by TCRdb to 2017 to 2019). Study-level results and caveats: Blood from ankylosing spondylitis patients appeared to be characterized by a TCR beta motif composed of several highly homologous amino acid variants.

Library preparation employed 5' RACE. Data came from an Illumina HiSeq 2500. Through fastp at Q25 and MiXCR, TCRdb rebuilt clones from the public reads, retaining in-frame beta chains. When rows share a CDR3 protein, they turn into one entry using the most common DNA and genes. This sample holds 130,000 or so distinct CDR3 sequences; 17% were observed only once. The ten largest clones add up to 30% to 35% of the sample. These receptors' targets are unknown. The sequencing sample was made of blood, either unsorted or a sorted T cell fraction (not recorded which). These receptors originate from a male donor with ankylosing spondylitis.

The chain employs TRBV5-1 and TRBJ2-2; D not resolved. Trimming took off 6 bases at V and 2 bases at J, with 11 bases between the two ends. The CDR3 sequence is 14 residues long. Germline V gene lookup returns CDR1 SGHRS and CDR2 YFSETQ. CDR3 in amino acids: CASTSWGNTGELFF. CDR3 nucleotides: TGCGCCAGCACCTCTTGGGGTAACACCGGGGAGCTGTTTTTT.

This CDR3 is CASSPESSGSGELFF. The DNA of the CDR3 is TGTGCCAGCAGCCCAGAGTCTAGCGGGTCTGGGGAGCTGTTTTTT. V is TRBV11-3 and J is TRBJ2-2; 8 bases map to TRBD2. The CDR3 is made up of 15 amino acids. Germline-derived CDR1 and CDR2 are SGHNT and YENEEA. Trimming cost V 5 bases and J 8 bases; bases outside gene matches: 10.

The sample holds a few counts of this clonotype. The gene calls are TRBV25-1 and TRBJ2-7; 11 positions agree with TRBD2. The CDR3 extends over 17 amino acids. The V gene's germline CDR1 is MGHDK and CDR2 SYGVNS. The V and J ends lost 1 base and 2 bases, in that order; junction bases with no gene match: 7. The CDR3: CASSEWLAGGSTYEQYF. Here the CDR3 DNA reads TGTGCCAGCAGTGAATGGCTAGCGGGAGGTAGTACCTACGAGCAGTACTTC.

This clonotype has only a few counts. The chain has TRBV28 and TRBJ1-5; a possible D gene is TRBD1 (5 bases). V lost 2 bases and J 7 bases, leaving 9 bases between the germline ends. The CDR3 sequence is 13 residues long. Germline lookup yields CDR1 MDHEN and CDR2 SYDVKM. The CDR3, as DNA: TGTGCCAGCAGTTTAGTGGGGCAACAGCCCCAGCATTTT. This codes for CASSLVGQQPQHF.

This chain connects TRBV27 to TRBJ2-5; 11 bases are shared with TRBD1. This CDR3 contains 13 residues. The germline CDR1 and CDR2 sequences are MNHEY and SMNVEV (reference sequence). Trimming removed 7 bases from V and 7 bases from J; junction bases left unmatched: 5. CDR3: CASNMGQGGTQYF. As DNA, the CDR3 is TGTGCCAGCAATATGGGACAGGGGGGGACCCAGTACTTC.

This clonotype was seen a single time. This sequence joins TRBV20-1 and TRBJ2-7, with 10 bases identical to TRBD2. This CDR3 is 13 amino acids long. The V gene's germline CDR1 is DFQATT and CDR2 SNEGSKA (reference sequence). V was clipped by 6 bases and J by 3 bases; unmatched bases: 5. The CDR3 region is CSARGTSVYEQYF. The CDR3 coding sequence is TGCAGTGCCAGGGGGACTAGCGTCTACGAGCAGTACTTC.

In this sample, this clonotype turned up a few times. The chain recombines TRBV7-2 with TRBJ2-1; unclear D gene. Trimming took off 1 base at V and 2 bases at J, with 9 bases between the two ends. CDR1 is SGHTA, CDR2 FQGNSA, per germline. The CDR3 has 15 amino acids. CDR3 sequence: CASSLVLYPYNEQFF. The CDR3 DNA sequence: TGTGCCAGCAGCTTAGTACTATACCCCTACAATGAGCAGTTCTTC.

In its sample, this clonotype was seen a few times. CDR3 loop: CASNPQQATTQYF. DNA for the CDR3: TGTGCCAGCAACCCCCAACAGGCAACGACCCAGTACTTC. The chain links TRBV28 to TRBJ2-5; D possibly corresponds to TRBD1 (5 bases). V lost 7 bases, J lost 7 bases, and 16 bases lay in between. Germline V gene data show CDR1 as MDHEN and CDR2 as SYDVKM. This CDR3 is built from 13 residues.

This clonotype was seen a handful of times. V gene TRBV20-1 combines with J gene TRBJ2-7; D is perhaps TRBD1 (6 bases). The CDR3 extends over 14 amino acids. CDR1 and CDR2 from the germline V gene are DFQATT and SNEGSKA (reference sequence). The ends were cut back, 0 bases at V and 5 bases at J, with 14 bases in the middle. The CDR3 DNA sequence: TGCAGTGCTAGAGATTTGTCCAGGGGTGACGAGCAGTACTTC. Amino acids: CSARDLSRGDEQYF.

This clonotype was counted between two and nine times. This chain connects TRBV11-2 to TRBJ1-6, with 7 nucleotides matching TRBD1. With V trimmed by 3 bases and J by 6 bases, 5 bases remained unmatched. The CDR3 runs 15 residues. Germline CDR1 and CDR2: SGHAT and FQNNGV. CDR3 bases: TGTGCCAGCAGCTTTAACGAGGGGGCTAATTCACCCCTCCACTTT. Protein sequence: CASSFNEGANSPLHF.

V and J are TRBV5-1 and TRBJ2-1, with a tentative D call TRBD1 (6 bases). From germline, CDR1 is SGHRS and CDR2 YFSETQ. There are 17 residues in the CDR3. The ends were cut back, 3 bases at V and 7 bases at J, with 23 bases in the middle. The CDR3 here is CASSYQTGTRMQNEQFF. The CDR3 region has the DNA TGCGCCAGCAGCTATCAGACCGGGACAAGAATGCAAAATGAGCAGTTCTTC. Full variable domain (missing parts from reference TRBV5-1 and TRBJ2-1): KAGVTQTPRYLIKTRGQQVTLSCSPISGHRSVSWYQQTPGQGLQFLFEYFSETQRNKGNFPGRFSGRQFSNSRSEMNVSTLELGDSALYLCASSYQTGTRMQNEQFFGPGTRLTVL.

This clonotype came up a few times. Here the CDR3 reads CASSYRDLGYYEQYF. CDR3 coding DNA: TGCGCCAGCAGCTACCGGGACTTGGGGTACTACGAGCAGTACTTC. The chain carries TRBV5-1 and TRBJ2-7, with D tentatively TRBD2 (6 bases). This CDR3 is 15 amino acids long. Germline CDR1 is SGHRS and CDR2 is YFSETQ. V gave up 3 bases and J gave up 3 bases, with 16 bases separating them.

This clonotype was counted a few times. The J gene is TRBJ2-5, the V gene TRBV6-2 or TRBV6-3; D remains unclear. This CDR3 spans 15 amino acids. Looked up from germline, CDR1 is MNHEY and CDR2 is SVGEGT. V was shortened by 0 bases and J by 2 bases, with 10 bases between the two germline ends. The CDR3 spells CASSYSMTPQETQYF. DNA of the CDR3: TGTGCCAGCAGTTACTCAATGACACCTCAAGAGACCCAGTACTTC.

V and J are TRBV24-1 and TRBJ1-1, with D tentatively TRBD1 (5 bases). The CDR3 is 15 amino acids. Trimming removed 1 base at V and 1 base at J, with 9 bases between. Germline V gene sequence: CDR1 KGHDR, CDR2 SFDVKD. The CDR3 sequence is CATSDLTDKNTEAFF. CDR3 sequence (DNA): TGTGCCACCAGTGATTTAACGGACAAGAACACTGAAGCTTTCTTT.

V gene TRBV28 combines with J gene TRBJ2-3; D uncertain. CDR1 is MDHEN and CDR2 is SYDVKM in the germline V gene. Trimming took 4 bases from V and 6 from J, leaving 20 bases between them. This CDR3 contains 16 residues. The CDR3 reads CASSSSGHHLVDTQYF. CDR3 sequence (DNA): TGTGCCAGCAGTTCCTCTGGTCACCATTTGGTGGATACGCAGTATTTT.

This clonotype was counted only a few times. The V call is TRBV9, the J call TRBJ2-3; 9 bases map to TRBD2. The V and J ends lost 0 bases and 9 bases, in that order; junction bases with no gene match: 2. The CDR3 sequence is 13 residues long. Looked up from germline, CDR1 is SGDLS and CDR2 is YYNGEE. The CDR3 region has the DNA TGTGCCAGCAGCGTAGGGACTAGCGAAACGCAGTATTTT. This gives the protein CASSVGTSETQYF.

In its sample, this clonotype was seen a few times. The gene calls are TRBV3-1 and TRBJ2-3; no clear D gene. Between the trimmed V and J ends, which lost 3 bases and 2 bases, there was a span of 6 bases. The germline V gene encodes CDR1 LGHDT and CDR2 YNNKEL (reference sequence). There are 13 residues in the CDR3. CDR3 in amino acids: CASSHDPTDTQYF. CDR3 coding DNA: TGTGCCAGCAGCCACGACCCCACAGATACGCAGTATTTT.

V usage is TRBV3-1 and J usage is TRBJ2-7; the match to TRBD2 covers 10 bases. V shed 3 bases, J shed 1 base, and the junction held 3 bases outside the gene matches. The germline V gene has CDR1 LGHDT and CDR2 YNNKEL (reference sequence). This CDR3 is 15 amino acids long. CDR3 residues: CASSQASGSSYEQYF. Here the CDR3 DNA reads TGTGCCAGCAGCCAGGCTAGCGGGAGTTCCTACGAGCAGTACTTC.

This clonotype came up a few times. The V and J genes are TRBV11-1 and TRBJ1-1; D gene ambiguous. Germline lookup yields CDR1 SGHAT and CDR2 FQDESV (reference sequence). The CDR3 is made up of 13 amino acids. V was pared by 1 base and J by 3 bases, with 6 bases between. This chain's CDR3 is CASSLGSYTEAFF. The CDR3 bases are TGTGCCAGCAGCTTAGGATCTTACACTGAAGCTTTCTTT.

This clonotype occurred many times. This rearrangement joins TRBV7-9 to TRBJ1-4; no clear D. This CDR3 comprises 13 residues. Trimming stripped 1 base from V and 3 bases from J, with 3 bases between. CDR1 is SEHNR, CDR2 FQNEAQ, per germline (reference sequence). Here the CDR3 reads CASSLVANEKLFF. In DNA, the CDR3 is TGTGCCAGCAGCTTAGTGGCTAATGAAAAACTGTTTTTT.

This clonotype turned up a few times. The chain recombines TRBV6-5 with TRBJ2-1, with no clear D. V was cut by 2 bases and J by 4 bases, with 12 bases left in between. CDR1 and CDR2 (germline): MNHEY, SVGAGI. The CDR3 spans 15 residues. The CDR3 region is CASSYIRQDYNEQFF. CDR3 sequence (DNA): TGTGCCAGCAGTTACATCCGGCAGGATTACAATGAGCAGTTCTTC.

This clonotype was detected a few times. The CDR3 sequence: CASSLAAWGRSTDTQYF. CDR3 nucleotide sequence: TGTGCCAGCAGCTTAGCCGCATGGGGCCGAAGCACAGATACGCAGTATTTT. The rearrangement uses TRBV7-9 and TRBJ2-3, with a possible D match to TRBD1 (5 bases). Trimming stripped 0 bases from V and 0 bases from J, with 13 bases between. There are 17 residues in the CDR3. Per the germline V gene, CDR1 is SEHNR and CDR2 is FQNEAQ (reference sequence).